Below, 7 T cell receptor beta chains from the same sample are listed, as sequenced in a study of shared T cell receptors in the human thymus. Sequenced by immunoSEQ multiplex PCR; TCRdb stores in-frame clones only, minus some. The table lists about 710,000 clones, 87% of them singletons. The same data also contributed to another study, on human thymus T cells.

Sequencing used thymocytes. Receptors originate from a boy in the first two years of life with a congenital heart defect.

This clone was observed a single time. The V call is TRBV4-1, the J call TRBJ2-2; 9 bases align to TRBD2. Germline loops: CDR1 MGHRA, CDR2 YSYEKL. Trimming removed 4 bases from V and 5 bases from J; junction bases left unmatched: 20. The CDR3 is 20 residues long. The CDR3: CASSLSSRTSEVSGTGELFF. The CDR3 DNA sequence: TGCGCCAGCAGCCTTAGCTCGCGGACTAGCGAGGTCAGTGGGACCGGGGAGCTGTTTTTT.

This clone was observed a few times. The chain combines TRBV28 with TRBJ1-6; D is ambiguous. The V end lost 6 bases, the J end lost 12 bases, and 12 bases lay between the germline ends. This CDR3 has 12 amino acids. Germline assignment: CDR1 MDHEN and CDR2 SYDVKM. The CDR3 bases are TGTGCCAGCAGAAGCCCTGGCGGACCCCTCCACTTT. This codes for CASRSPGGPLHF.

The chain is built from TRBV7-9 and TRBJ2-1, with a possible D match to TRBD1 (6 bases). Trimming shortened V by 4 bases and J by 9 bases, and 19 bases separated the two germline ends. CDR1 is SEHNR and CDR2 is FQNEAQ in the germline V gene (reference sequence). The CDR3 has 15 residues. This chain's CDR3 is CASSSGTSVFFEQFF. CDR3 DNA sequence: TGTGCCAGCAGCTCGGGGACATCTGTTTTCTTTGAGCAGTTCTTC. The entire variable domain, with the rest obtained from reference TRBV7-9 and TRBJ2-1, is as follows: DTGVSQNPRHKITKRGQNVTFRCDPISEHNRLYWYRQTLGQGPEFLTYFQNEAQLEKSRLLSDRFSAERPKGSFSTLEIQRTEQGDSAMYLCASSSGTSVFFEQFFGPGTRLTVL.

This chain links TRBV7-8 with TRBJ1-5, with TRBD1 matching over 8 bases. The J segment lost 0 bases and the V segment lost 4 bases, leaving 11 bases of the junction unmatched. The CDR3 runs to 18 residues. CDR1 and CDR2 (germline): SGHVS, FQNEAQ. The CDR3 is CASSSQGTGYHSNQPQHF. The CDR3 region has the DNA TGTGCCAGCAGCTCCCAGGGGACAGGCTACCATAGCAATCAGCCCCAGCATTTT.

This chain joins TRBV27 and TRBJ2-7; D might be TRBD1 (5 bases). The CDR3 has 15 residues. Germline V gene sequence: CDR1 MNHEY, CDR2 SMNVEV (reference sequence). The V end was cut by 0 bases, the J end by 2 bases, with 11 bases between. CDR3: CASSLSLQATYEQYF. The CDR3 DNA sequence: TGTGCCAGCAGTTTATCGCTACAGGCGACCTACGAGCAGTACTTC.

This clone came up a few times. The rearrangement links TRBV19 to TRBJ1-2; D might be TRBD1 (6 bases). The length of the CDR3 is 14 residues. Germline CDR1 reads LNHDA; CDR2 reads SQIVND (reference sequence). Trimming took 6 bases from V and 2 from J, leaving 13 bases between them. CDR3 loop: CASSGQGRNYGYTF. The CDR3 DNA reads TGTGCCAGTAGCGGGCAGGGGCGCAACTATGGCTACACCTTC.

This clone was recorded only once. The chain carries TRBV19 and TRBJ2-2; no clear D gene. Trimming pared 3 bases from V and 5 bases from J, leaving 10 bases between. Germline V gives CDR1 LNHDA, CDR2 SQIVND (reference sequence). The CDR3 runs to 14 residues. In DNA, the CDR3 is TGTGCCAGTAGTATTTTGGCAGCGACCGGGGAGCTGTTTTTT. Translated: CASSILAATGELFF.